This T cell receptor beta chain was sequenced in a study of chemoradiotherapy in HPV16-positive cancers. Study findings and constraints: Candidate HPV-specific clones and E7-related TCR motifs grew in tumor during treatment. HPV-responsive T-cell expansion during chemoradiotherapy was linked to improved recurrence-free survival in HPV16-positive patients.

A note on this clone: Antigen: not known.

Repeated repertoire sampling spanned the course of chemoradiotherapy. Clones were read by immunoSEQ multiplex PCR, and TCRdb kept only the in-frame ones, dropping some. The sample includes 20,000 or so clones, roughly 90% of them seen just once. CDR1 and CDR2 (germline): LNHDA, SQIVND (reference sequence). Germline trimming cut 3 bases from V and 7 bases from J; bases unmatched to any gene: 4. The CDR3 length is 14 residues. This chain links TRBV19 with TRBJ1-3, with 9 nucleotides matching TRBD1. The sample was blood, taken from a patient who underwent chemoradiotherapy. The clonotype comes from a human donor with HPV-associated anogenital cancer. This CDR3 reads CASSMTGGKNTIYF. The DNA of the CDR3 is TGTGCCAGTAGTATGACAGGGGGGAAGAACACCATATATTTT. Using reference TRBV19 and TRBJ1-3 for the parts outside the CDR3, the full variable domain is DGGITQSPKYLFRKEGQNVTLSCEQNLNHDAMYWYRQDPGQGLRLIYYSQIVNDFQKGDIAEGYSVSREKKESFPLTVTSAQKNPTAFYLCASSMTGGKNTIYFGEGSWLTVV.